A single sample gave rise to the 10 T cell receptor beta chains below, sequenced in a study of identical twins. TCRdb re-called the 5' RACE reads through MiXCR, storing one row per CDR3 protein. The table lists a few hundred thousand distinct CDR3 sequences, around 15% of them singletons. In addition, the sample was reused for a study of yellow fever vaccine responses in identical twins.

Sequencing used CD4+ T cells sorted from blood. These TCRs come from a woman aged 18-29 years in good health.

This clonotype has a handful of counts. The rearrangement links TRBV7-9 to TRBJ2-1, with TRBD2 identical over 8 bases. This CDR3 spans 13 amino acids. The junction had 13 bases not matched to a gene; V was cut back by 8 bases and J by 13 bases. The germline V gene encodes CDR1 SEHNR and CDR2 FQNEAQ (reference sequence). Here the CDR3 DNA reads TGTGCCAGCGGGGAGCGGGAGTATGGTGGACAGTTCTTC. Translated, it gives CASGEREYGGQFF.

The rearrangement links TRBV12-3 or TRBV12-4 to TRBJ1-1, with no clear D. Trimming removed 5 bases from V and 6 bases from J, with 16 bases in between. This CDR3 has 14 amino acids. The CDR3 reads CASSLGPEEAEAFF. The CDR3 DNA follows: TGTGCCAGCAGTCTTGGTCCGGAGGAGGCTGAAGCTTTCTTT.

The rearrangement uses TRBV9 and TRBJ1-2; D is unclear. Trimming removed 2 bases at V and 2 bases at J, with 7 bases between. Germline V CDR1 and CDR2: SGDLS, YYNGEE. The CDR3 has 13 amino acids. CDR3 sequence (DNA): TGTGCCAGCAGCGTGGATTACAACTATGGCTACACCTTC. Its translation is CASSVDYNYGYTF.

DNA of the CDR3: TGTGCCACCAGTGAATCGGGACAGGGTGCGGGAAGATCCTACAATGAGCAGTTCTTC. Translated, it gives CATSESGQGAGRSYNEQFF. V gene TRBV24-1 combines with J gene TRBJ2-1, with 9 bases lining up with TRBD1. V lost 4 bases and J lost 1; bases outside the gene matches: 13. CDR3 length equals 19 residues. Looked up from germline, CDR1 is KGHDR and CDR2 is SFDVKD.

A few counts support this clonotype. The chain combines TRBV20-1 with TRBJ2-3; no clear D. Trimming took 6 bases from V and 3 from J, leaving 10 bases between them. CDR1 and CDR2 from the germline V gene are DFQATT and SNEGSKA (reference sequence). The CDR3 is made up of 12 amino acids. CDR3 amino acids: CSAGIGTDTQYF. In DNA, the CDR3 is TGCAGTGCGGGAATAGGGACAGATACGCAGTATTTT.

This clonotype was seen ten or more times. This chain uses TRBV2 with TRBJ2-1; 13 positions match TRBD2. Germline CDR1 reads SNHLY; CDR2 reads FYNNEI. The V and J ends lost 7 bases and 5 bases, in that order; junction bases with no gene match: 5. The CDR3 is made up of 15 amino acids. The CDR3 bases are TGTGCCAGCACCCCAGGACTAGCGGGAGACAATGAGCAGTTCTTC. Translated, it gives CASTPGLAGDNEQFF.

This clonotype appeared a few times. The genes are TRBV5-1 and TRBJ2-7; no clear D gene. The V and J ends lost 0 bases and 9 bases respectively, with 13 bases between them. Germline V gene data show CDR1 as SGHRS and CDR2 as YFSETQ. The CDR3 contains 13 residues. CDR3 region: CASSLEATLRQYF. CDR3 nucleotide sequence: TGCGCCAGCAGCTTGGAAGCCACGTTGAGGCAGTACTTC.

This sequence joins TRBV6-5 and TRBJ2-5, with D hard to call. The CDR3 sequence is 12 residues long. Trimming left V 8 bases short and J 1 base short, with 8 bases between. Germline V gene lookup returns CDR1 MNHEY and CDR2 SVGAGI. CDR3 protein: CASGWTQETQYF. The CDR3 DNA follows: TGTGCCAGCGGGTGGACCCAAGAGACCCAGTACTTC.

On this clonotype itself: A much bigger clone sits one base away, suggesting this may be a read error. The chain is built from TRBV2 and TRBJ2-4; D unclear. V shed 7 bases and J shed 8 bases, with 12 bases lying between them. Per the germline V gene, CDR1 is SNHLY and CDR2 is FYNNEI. The CDR3 is 12 residues long. CDR3 loop: CASTERVDIQYF. The CDR3 nucleotides are TGTGCCAGCACCGAAAGGGTGGACATTCAGTACTTC.

This chain connects TRBV4-3 to TRBJ2-1; D tentatively reads TRBD1 or TRBD2 (5 bases each). Trimming stripped 0 bases from V and 0 bases from J, with 6 bases between. CDR1 and CDR2 from the germline V gene are LGHNA and YSLEER. The CDR3 runs 15 residues. CDR3 nucleotides: TGCGCCAGCAGCCAAGAGGGGGACTCCTACAATGAGCAGTTCTTC. Residues: CASSQEGDSYNEQFF.